Listed below are T cell receptor beta chains from one sample, sequenced in a study of cytomegalovirus exposure and HLA in healthy donors. Sequencing used immunoSEQ multiplex PCR; TCRdb keeps in-frame clones, though not all of them. The top ten hold 0.65% to 0.95% of the sample, which has hundreds of thousands of clones, about nine tenths seen once. The sequenced sample was PBMCs. The receptors come from a woman aged 18 to 35 in good health and CMV-seronegative. CDR3s include the opening cysteine and the closing phenylalanine or tryptophan. The order of the fields is clone size, J gene, V gene, D gene, CDR3 protein, CDR3 DNA. A D gene is named only where the DNA matches it firmly. The size field is filled for only some rows; it gives once, few, many or a size class.

>-|TRBJ2-7|TRBV6-1|TRBD2
CASNNVAGVYEQYF
TGTGCCAGCAACAATGTAGCGGGAGTATACGAGCAGTACTTC
>-|TRBJ2-3|TRBV2|-
CASRETGTPLDTQYF
TGTGCCAGCAGGGAGACTGGGACTCCATTAGATACGCAGTATTTT
>-|TRBJ1-2|TRBV2|-
CASRDVKGVNYGYTF
TGTGCCAGCCGCGACGTAAAAGGGGTTAACTATGGCTACACCTTC
>-|TRBJ2-1|TRBV28|-
CASSKTRSGEQFF
TGTGCCAGCTCAAAAACCAGATCTGGTGAGCAGTTCTTC
>-|TRBJ1-2|TRBV9|TRBD1
CASSVAPGQGYGYTF
TGTGCCAGCAGCGTAGCTCCAGGACAGGGGTATGGCTACACCTTC
>-|TRBJ2-3|TRBV6-5|TRBD2
CASSTGLGTDTQYF
TGTGCCAGCAGTACGGGACTAGGAACAGATACGCAGTATTTT
>-|TRBJ2-7|TRBV11-2|TRBD2
CASSSGTTYEQYF
TGTGCCAGCAGTAGCGGGACGACCTACGAGCAGTACTTC
>-|TRBJ2-2|TRBV7-8|-
CASTQLVLGELFF
TGTGCCAGCACCCAACTAGTACTTGGGGAGCTGTTTTTT
>once|TRBJ2-7|TRBV7-2|TRBD2
CASSSTYTSGLPYEQYF
TGTGCCAGCAGCTCCACTTACACTAGCGGTCTTCCCTACGAGCAGTACTTC
>-|TRBJ2-7|TRBV28|-
CASSFRPGGYEQYF
TGTGCCAGCAGTTTTCGTCCCGGGGGCTACGAGCAGTACTTC
>-|TRBJ2-1|TRBV25-1|-
CASSESGGVVQFF
TGTGCCAGCAGTGAATCGGGCGGGGTTGTGCAGTTCTTC
>-|TRBJ1-2|TRBV2|-
CASSEDSANYGYTF
TGTGCCAGCAGTGAGGACAGCGCTAACTATGGCTACACCTTC
>-|TRBJ2-2|TRBV5-1|TRBD1
CASSLGDSWTGELFF
TGCGCCAGCAGCTTGGGGGACAGCTGGACCGGGGAGCTGTTTTTT
>-|TRBJ2-7|TRBV7-8|-
CASTPSLPLEGTFYEQYF
TGTGCCAGCACGCCGTCCCTCCCCCTGGAGGGGACGTTCTACGAGCAGTACTTC
>once|TRBJ1-5|TRBV10-2|-
CASSEGQAQHF
TGCGCCAGCAGTGAGGGCCAGGCCCAGCATTTT
>-|TRBJ2-1|TRBV28|TRBD2
CASSLSPRSSGRVNDEQFF
TGTGCCAGCAGTTTATCCCCTAGGTCTAGCGGGAGGGTTAACGATGAGCAGTTCTTC
>-|TRBJ2-7|TRBV28|-
CASSFPGSVYEQYF
TGTGCCAGCAGTTTCCCCGGGTCGGTTTACGAGCAGTACTTC
>-|TRBJ2-1|TRBV7-6|-
CASSLAWGSGFNEQFF
TGTGCCAGCAGCTTAGCGTGGGGTAGCGGATTCAATGAGCAGTTCTTC
>-|TRBJ2-7|TRBV2|-
CASSEIRRGRRDEQYF
TGTGCCAGCAGTGAAATCCGCAGGGGCCGTCGGGACGAGCAGTACTTC